This entry lists 4 T cell receptor beta chains sequenced from one sample in a study of identical twins. TCRdb passed the 5' RACE reads through MiXCR, listing each CDR3 protein once. Among approximately 700,000 distinct CDR3 sequences, around a sixth were seen once, and the ten largest hold over 10%. The sample also formed part of further work on T cells expressing NK-cell markers.

Input material: PBMCs. These receptors originate from a woman under 30 in good health.

The chain has TRBV12-3 or TRBV12-4 and TRBJ1-1; the D is unclear. This CDR3 spans 13 amino acids. The V gene lost 3 bases and the J gene lost 3 bases, with 8 bases spanning the gap. CDR3: CASSFRWYTEAFF. DNA for the CDR3: TGTGCCAGCAGTTTCAGATGGTACACTGAAGCTTTCTTT.

This sequence joins TRBV27 and TRBJ2-3; 14 bases map to TRBD2. Germline values: CDR1 MNHEY, CDR2 SMNVEV (reference sequence). The CDR3 consists of 16 residues. Trimming at V came to 6 bases and at J to 2 bases, leaving 4 bases not matched to a gene. CDR3 amino acids: CASSGLAGGFTDTQYF. CDR3 in DNA: TGTGCCAGCAGCGGACTAGCGGGGGGTTTCACAGATACGCAGTATTTT.

This clonotype was seen ten or more times. The rearrangement links TRBV20-1 to TRBJ1-6, with 9 bases aligning to TRBD1. This CDR3 has 15 amino acids. Germline trimming cut 5 bases from V and 7 bases from J; bases unmatched to any gene: 9. Germline V CDR1 and CDR2: DFQATT, SNEGSKA (reference sequence). DNA for the CDR3: TGCAGTGCTTCGAGGGGGACAGGGCGGAATTCACCCCTCCACTTT. This encodes CSASRGTGRNSPLHF.

This clonotype was seen a handful of times. This chain links TRBV7-2 with TRBJ2-7; D gene unclear. The V gene lost 5 bases and the J gene lost 5 bases, with 16 bases spanning the gap. The germline V gene encodes CDR1 SGHTA and CDR2 FQGNSA. CDR3 length equals 14 residues. Here the CDR3 reads CASSPEYQVHEQYF. For the CDR3, the DNA is TGTGCCAGCAGCCCAGAATACCAGGTCCACGAGCAGTACTTC. The complete variable domain, with remaining parts taken from reference TRBV7-2 and TRBJ2-7, reads GAGVSQSPSNKVTEKGKDVELRCDPISGHTALYWYRQSLGQGLEFLIYFQGNSAPDKSGLPSDRFSAERTGGSVSTLTIQRTQQEDSAVYLCASSPEYQVHEQYFGPGTRLTVT.